The 27 T cell receptor beta chains reported below all come from one sample, sequenced in a study of identical twins. TCRdb re-derived calls from the 5' RACE reads in MiXCR, one entry per CDR3 protein. The table records approximately 530,000 distinct CDR3 sequences, around 20% of them present only once. In addition, the sample was reused for a study of yellow fever vaccine responses in identical twins.

Sample: CD4+ T cells sorted from blood. The receptors here all came from a woman in her late teens or twenties in good health.

This clonotype was seen at least ten times. This rearrangement joins TRBV9 to TRBJ2-5, with TRBD1 matching over 9 bases. CDR1 and CDR2 from the germline V gene are SGDLS and YYNGEE. V lost 2 bases to trimming and J lost 5 bases; unmatched junction nucleotides: 7. There are 15 residues in the CDR3. The CDR3 nucleotides are TGTGCCAGCAGCGTCCGGACAGGGGCATCGGAGACCCAGTACTTC. Protein sequence: CASSVRTGASETQYF.

In its sample, this clonotype was seen a few times. The V call is TRBV28, the J call TRBJ2-1; D is unclear. The CDR3 runs 19 residues. Germline CDR1 is MDHEN and CDR2 is SYDVKM. The V end was cut by 3 bases, the J end by 0 bases, with 21 bases between. The DNA for the CDR3 is TGTGCCAGCAGTTTCTCCTCCCCCCGGGCGAATAACTCCTACAATGAGCAGTTCTTC. Protein sequence: CASSFSSPRANNSYNEQFF.

This clonotype was detected a few times. The V and J genes are TRBV20-1 and TRBJ2-2; D gene uncertain. Germline V gene sequence: CDR1 DFQATT, CDR2 SNEGSKA (reference sequence). The CDR3 loop spans 14 amino acids. With 0 bases removed from V and 6 bases from J, the gap between germline ends came to 11 bases. CDR3 DNA sequence: TGCAGTGCTAGAGATCAGACGGCGCCCGGGGAGCTGTTTTTT. It is translated as CSARDQTAPGELFF.

This chain uses TRBV29-1 with TRBJ2-1, with D perhaps matching TRBD1 (5 bases). The germline CDR1 and CDR2 sequences are SQVTM and ANQGSEA. The CDR3 has 12 amino acids. As DNA, the CDR3 is TGCAGTGCAAGGGGATCCCCCAATGAGCAGTTCTTC. Amino acids: CSARGSPNEQFF.

This clonotype appeared a few times. The chain joins TRBV27 to TRBJ2-2; TRBD1 is a possible D gene (5 bases). V lost 5 bases and J lost 7, with 14 bases in between. Germline V gene data show CDR1 as MNHEY and CDR2 as SMNVEV (reference sequence). The CDR3 consists of 14 residues. Here the CDR3 DNA reads TGTGCCAGCAGTGCACAGGCGATTAACGGGGAGCTGTTTTTT. Translating gives CASSAQAINGELFF.

The chain is built from TRBV20-1 and TRBJ1-5, with 7 bases lining up with TRBD1. After removal of 1 base from V and 0 bases from J, the junction contained 6 bases not matched to a gene. CDR1 is DFQATT, CDR2 SNEGSKA, per germline (reference sequence). The CDR3 totals 16 residues. In DNA, the CDR3 is TGCAGTGCTAGAGGACAGGGAGGGTATAGCAATCAGCCCCAGCATTTT. Protein: CSARGQGGYSNQPQHF.

The chain employs TRBV6-1 and TRBJ2-2; 8 bases align to TRBD1. Looked up from germline, CDR1 is MNHNS and CDR2 is SASEGT. With V trimmed by 5 bases and J by 4 bases, 6 bases remained unmatched. This CDR3 is 15 amino acids long. The CDR3 is CASSKSGQVTGELFF. The CDR3 coding sequence is TGTGCCAGCAGTAAATCGGGACAGGTCACCGGGGAGCTGTTTTTT.

The chain uses TRBV12-3 or TRBV12-4 and TRBJ1-1, with TRBD1 matching 9 bases. The CDR3 is 17 residues long. With V trimmed by 4 bases and J by 4 bases, 13 bases remained unmatched. The CDR3 reads CASSWGDRVEEGTEAFF. Here the CDR3 DNA reads TGTGCCAGCAGTTGGGGGGACAGGGTAGAGGAAGGCACTGAAGCTTTCTTT.

The table lists this clonotype with a few counts. The chain carries TRBV4-1 and TRBJ1-4; D is ambiguous. Germline values: CDR1 MGHRA, CDR2 YSYEKL. V lost 1 base and J lost 8, with 8 bases in between. This CDR3 comprises 13 residues. In DNA form, the CDR3 reads TGCGCCAGCAGCCAAGGAACACGGGAAAAACTGTTTTTT. This sequence encodes CASSQGTREKLFF.

V usage is TRBV7-9 and J usage is TRBJ2-5; 7 bases align to TRBD2. V lost 2 bases to trimming and J lost 7 bases; unmatched junction nucleotides: 10. Per the germline V gene, CDR1 is SEHNR and CDR2 is FQNEAQ (reference sequence). The CDR3 is 15 amino acids. The CDR3 region has the DNA TGTGCCAGCAGCTTATGGCGGGGGAAGATGGGGACCCAGTACTTC. Encoded protein: CASSLWRGKMGTQYF.

This clonotype was seen a few times. The J gene is TRBJ1-1, the V gene TRBV29-1, with D possibly matching TRBD1 (6 bases). The germline CDR1 and CDR2 sequences are SQVTM and ANQGSEA. V was cut by 6 bases and J by 3 bases, with 20 bases left in between. CDR3 length: 15 amino acids. The CDR3 coding sequence is TGCAGCGTCTCCACACTCCAGGGGAGGCACACTGAAGCTTTCTTT. This sequence encodes CSVSTLQGRHTEAFF. Variable domain in full (rest from reference TRBV29-1 and TRBJ1-1): SAVISQKPSRDICQRGTSLTIQCQVDSQVTMMFWYRQQPGQSLTLIATANQGSEATYESGFVIDKFPISRPNLTFSTLTVSNMSPEDSSIYLCSVSTLQGRHTEAFFGQGTRLTVV.

The chain has TRBV18 and TRBJ2-1; no clear D gene. Trimming stripped 3 bases from V and 8 bases from J, with 8 bases between. CDR3 length: 12 residues. Germline V gives CDR1 KGHSH, CDR2 LQKENI. The DNA of the CDR3 is TGTGCCAGCTCACCGCAAAAGGATGAGCAGTTCTTC. The encoded protein is CASSPQKDEQFF.

This clonotype was seen a single time. The chain links TRBV12-3 or TRBV12-4 to TRBJ2-3, with 15 bases lining up with TRBD2. The V and J ends lost 7 bases and 5 bases, in that order; junction bases with no gene match: 13. The CDR3 has 18 residues. In nucleotides, the CDR3 is TGTGCCAGCACACCGGGACTAGCGGGAGGTGGGGCTATAGATACGCAGTATTTT. It specifies CASTPGLAGGGAIDTQYF.

The table lists this clonotype with many counts. This rearrangement joins TRBV7-3 to TRBJ2-7; 7 bases match TRBD2. V trimming: 1 base; J trimming: 6 bases; junction bases outside the gene matches: 6. CDR3 length equals 14 residues. Germline CDR1 SGHTA, CDR2 FQGTGA. The CDR3 DNA is TGTGCCAGCAGCTTAAGCGGGAGTTGGAGCGAGCAGTACTTC. This translates into CASSLSGSWSEQYF.

The chain links TRBV11-2 to TRBJ1-1, with D uncertain. Trimming removed 3 bases from V and 1 base from J, with 9 bases in between. The CDR3 length is 14 residues. Germline CDR1 reads SGHAT; CDR2 reads FQNNGV. This CDR3 is CASSFSAQNTEAFF. In nucleotides, the CDR3 is TGTGCCAGCAGCTTTTCCGCACAGAACACTGAAGCTTTCTTT.

The V and J genes are TRBV3-1 and TRBJ2-7; D unclear. V gave up 1 base and J gave up 1 base, with 11 bases separating them. The V gene's germline CDR1 is LGHDT and CDR2 YNNKEL (reference sequence). The CDR3 length is 15 residues. The CDR3 protein is CASSQGLSDSYEQYF. The CDR3 nucleotides read TGTGCCAGCAGCCAAGGCCTTTCAGATTCCTACGAGCAGTACTTC.

This clonotype was seen only a few times. This chain joins TRBV7-9 and TRBJ2-7; D gene ambiguous. The CDR3 runs 12 residues. V shed 4 bases and J shed 0 bases, with 4 bases lying between them. In germline, CDR1 is SEHNR, CDR2 FQNEAQ (reference sequence). The CDR3 here is CASSSLSYEQYV. The CDR3 DNA is TGTGCCAGCAGCTCCCTCTCCTACGAGCAGTACGTC.

This clonotype was observed a handful of times. This chain connects TRBV28 to TRBJ2-7; 10 nucleotides line up with TRBD1. After removal of 5 bases from V and 4 bases from J, the junction contained 2 bases not matched to a gene. Germline-derived CDR1 and CDR2 are MDHEN and SYDVKM. The CDR3 spans 13 residues. CDR3 sequence: CASSMGQGYEQYV. For the CDR3, the DNA is TGTGCCAGCAGTATGGGACAGGGGTACGAGCAGTACGTC.

This clonotype turned up a few times. The chain couples TRBV9 to TRBJ1-1, with unresolved D. This CDR3 has 13 amino acids. The germline V gene has CDR1 SGDLS and CDR2 YYNGEE. The ends were cut back, 0 bases at V and 5 bases at J, with 8 bases in the middle. The CDR3 sequence is CASSVGVGTEAFF. The CDR3 DNA reads as TGTGCCAGCAGCGTAGGTGTGGGAACTGAAGCTTTCTTT.

The chain combines TRBV7-6 with TRBJ2-5; D unclear. The ends were cut back, 5 bases at V and 5 bases at J, with 15 bases in the middle. The germline V gene encodes CDR1 SGHVS and CDR2 FNYEAQ. This CDR3 comprises 14 residues. The CDR3 DNA reads as TGTGCCAGCAGCCCCGGACCAACCCCGGAGACCCAGTACTTC. It is translated as CASSPGPTPETQYF.

This clonotype was seen a handful of times. The chain combines TRBV20-1 with TRBJ2-5, with 7 bases lining up with TRBD1. The CDR3 is 15 residues long. J lost 4 bases, V lost 7 bases, and 15 bases had no gene match. Looked up from germline, CDR1 is DFQATT and CDR2 is SNEGSKA (reference sequence). The CDR3 bases are TGCAGTGAGATCTCCGCCACGGACAGGTCAGAGACCCAGTACTTC. This sequence encodes CSEISATDRSETQYF.

V is TRBV6-2 or TRBV6-3 and J is TRBJ2-7, with 14 nucleotides matching TRBD2. Germline assignment: CDR1 MNHEY and CDR2 SVGEGT. The CDR3 sequence is 18 residues long. With 4 bases clipped from V and 2 bases from J, the junction kept 10 bases outside the gene matches. CDR3 protein: CASSFGLAGGPTPYEQYF. Here the CDR3 DNA reads TGTGCCAGCAGTTTCGGACTAGCGGGAGGTCCTACCCCCTACGAGCAGTACTTC.

The rearrangement joins TRBV5-6 to TRBJ2-1; TRBD1 might be the D (6 bases). The V end was cut by 4 bases, the J end by 4 bases, with 21 bases between. CDR3 size: 17 residues. Germline assignment: CDR1 SGHDT and CDR2 YYEEEE. CDR3 bases: TGTGCCAGCAGCCGTTTGGGGGCGACTATTAAGTACAATGAGCAGTTCTTC. Encoded protein: CASSRLGATIKYNEQFF.

The rearrangement uses TRBV29-1 and TRBJ1-1; 9 bases line up with TRBD1. J lost 4 bases, V lost 6 bases, and 6 bases had no gene match. Per germline, CDR1 SQVTM and CDR2 ANQGSEA. The CDR3 loop spans 13 amino acids. The CDR3 DNA reads as TGCAGCGTGCGACAGGGGGGATCCACTGAAGCTTTCTTT. Residues: CSVRQGGSTEAFF.

Only a few counts were recorded for this clonotype. This chain joins TRBV30 and TRBJ2-1; 8 bases are shared with TRBD2. J lost 7 bases, V lost 8 bases, and 16 bases had no gene match. The CDR3 contains 15 residues. Per the germline V gene, CDR1 is GTSNPN and CDR2 is SVGIG (reference sequence). The CDR3 region is CAGIVHGGVFNEQFF. DNA for the CDR3: TGTGCCGGGATAGTCCACGGGGGGGTATTTAATGAGCAGTTCTTC. The full variable domain, its missing parts supplied by reference TRBV30 and TRBJ2-1, is SQTIHQWPATLVQPVGSPLSLECTVEGTSNPNLYWYRQAAGRGLQLLFYSVGIGQISSEVPQNLSASRPQDRQFILSSKKLLLSDSGFYLCAGIVHGGVFNEQFFGPGTRLTVL.

This clonotype has just a few counts. This chain links TRBV6-5 with TRBJ1-1; D gene uncertain. V lost 6 bases and J lost 4, with 9 bases in between. Per germline, CDR1 MNHEY and CDR2 SVGAGI. The CDR3 sequence is 12 residues long. The CDR3 coding sequence is TGTGCCAGCAGGGCCGCGGGCACTGAAGCTTTCTTT. Translating it yields CASRAAGTEAFF.

This clonotype was counted many times. The chain carries TRBV4-1 and TRBJ2-5; weak D call: TRBD2 (6 bases). Germline CDR1 is MGHRA and CDR2 is YSYEKL. The CDR3 is made up of 14 amino acids. Trimming removed 0 bases at V and 5 bases at J, with 10 bases between. The CDR3 protein is CASSQDTGRETQYF. The CDR3 DNA reads as TGCGCCAGCAGCCAAGATACGGGGAGGGAGACCCAGTACTTC.